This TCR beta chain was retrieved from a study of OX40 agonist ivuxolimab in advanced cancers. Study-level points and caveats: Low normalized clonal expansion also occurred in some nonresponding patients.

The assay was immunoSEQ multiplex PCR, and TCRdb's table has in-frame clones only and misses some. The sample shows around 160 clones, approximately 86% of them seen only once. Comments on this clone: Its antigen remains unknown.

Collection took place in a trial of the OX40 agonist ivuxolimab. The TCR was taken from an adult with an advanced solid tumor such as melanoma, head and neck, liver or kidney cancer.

CDR3 residues: CASSLGGDNEKLFF. As DNA, the CDR3 is TGTGCCAGCAGCTTAGGAGGTGATAATGAAAAACTGTTTTTT. V gene TRBV11-3 combines with J gene TRBJ1-4; D gene unclear. Trimming stripped 1 base from V and 4 bases from J, with 7 bases between. Germline CDR1 SGHNT, CDR2 YENEEA. This CDR3 comprises 14 residues.